Each of the 10 T cell receptor beta chains below was sequenced from the same sample in a study of blood T cell repertoires in COVID-19. Assay used: immunoSEQ multiplex PCR; TCRdb lists only in-frame clones, some missing. The repertoire holds about 240,000 clones, with roughly 83% as singletons. Sequenced material: peripheral blood. These receptors were taken from a woman older than 75 with acute or convalescent COVID-19.

The chain is built from TRBV2 and TRBJ1-2; maybe TRBD1 (5 bases). This CDR3 contains 12 residues. Trimming stripped 3 bases from V and 8 bases from J, with 10 bases between. The germline CDR1 and CDR2 sequences are SNHLY and FYNNEI. The CDR3 bases are TGTGCCAGCAGTGAGGGGCCTTGGGGCTACACCTTC. Amino acids: CASSEGPWGYTF.

In its sample, this clone was seen a few times. The chain employs TRBV27 and TRBJ1-5; the match to TRBD1 covers 8 bases. The CDR3 extends over 14 amino acids. Germline CDR1 MNHEY, CDR2 SMNVEV (reference sequence). Trimming took 5 bases from V and 4 from J; bases not matched to a gene: 4. The CDR3 bases are TGTGCCAGCAGTCCCGGACAGGGAAATCAGCCCCAGCATTTT. It yields the protein CASSPGQGNQPQHF.

The J gene is TRBJ2-1, the V gene TRBV10-2; 11 bases align to TRBD1. Germline CDR1 is WSHSY and CDR2 is SAAADI. The V segment lost 4 bases and the J segment 7 bases; nucleotides outside the gene matches: 15. The CDR3 sequence is 18 residues long. The CDR3 sequence: CASSGRTGGVRAGNEQFF. CDR3 sequence (DNA): TGCGCCAGCAGTGGCCGGACAGGGGGCGTTAGAGCGGGAAATGAGCAGTTCTTC.

The gene calls are TRBV11-3 and TRBJ2-3; D is uncertain. CDR1 is SGHNT and CDR2 is YENEEA in the germline V gene. This CDR3 is 15 amino acids long. V lost 0 bases to trimming and J lost 4 bases, with 11 bases between them. In nucleotides, the CDR3 is TGTGCCAGCAGCTTAGATCCTTCCACGGCAGATACGCAGTATTTT. Translated: CASSLDPSTADTQYF.

Remarks on this clone: One end of the junction fails to match germline, which may point to a read error. The chain links TRBV30 to TRBJ1-2; D not resolved. CDR1 is GTSNPN, CDR2 SVGIG, per germline (reference sequence). The CDR3 runs to 11 residues. This CDR3 reads CAHGRNYGYTF. The CDR3 nucleotides read TGCGCCCACGGGAGAAACTATGGCTACACCTTC.

The chain employs TRBV7-3 and TRBJ1-6; 7 bases map to TRBD1. The V gene end was trimmed by 5 bases and the J gene end by 2 bases; junction bases not matched to a gene: 3. Per the germline V gene, CDR1 is SGHTA and CDR2 is FQGTGA. CDR3 size: 15 residues. This CDR3 reads CASSVTGAYNSPLHF. DNA of the CDR3: TGTGCCAGCAGCGTCACAGGGGCCTATAATTCACCCCTCCACTTT.

V usage is TRBV9 and J usage is TRBJ1-2; 7 bases map to TRBD1. There are 18 residues in the CDR3. Trimming at V came to 3 bases and at J to 6 bases, leaving 20 bases not matched to a gene. Per germline, CDR1 SGDLS and CDR2 YYNGEE. As DNA, the CDR3 is TGTGCCAGCAGCGCCAGCCCTACGAGACAGGGCGCTAAGGATGGCTACACCTTC. Its translation: CASSASPTRQGAKDGYTF.

This clone was seen a few times. The gene calls are TRBV5-4 and TRBJ2-3, with a weak D call TRBD1 (5 bases). The germline gives CDR1 SGHNT, CDR2 YYREEE (reference sequence). Between the trimmed V and J ends, which lost 0 bases and 0 bases, there was a span of 5 bases. This CDR3 region has 14 residues. The CDR3 region is CASSLGQSTDTQYF. CDR3 in DNA: TGTGCCAGCAGCTTGGGACAGAGCACAGATACGCAGTATTTT.

The rearrangement joins TRBV19 to TRBJ1-6; D possibly corresponds to TRBD1 (6 bases). CDR1 and CDR2 from the germline V gene are LNHDA and SQIVND (reference sequence). This CDR3 spans 15 amino acids. V was shortened by 3 bases and J by 7 bases, with 13 bases between the two germline ends. Here the CDR3 DNA reads TGTGCCAGTAGTATTTGGGACACAAAAAATTCACCCCTCCACTTT. Its protein product is CASSIWDTKNSPLHF.

This chain uses TRBV15 with TRBJ1-3; 8 bases are shared with TRBD1. The germline CDR1 and CDR2 sequences are LNHNV and YYDKDF (reference sequence). V was pared by 6 bases and J by 8 bases, with 15 bases of the junction left unmatched. The CDR3 extends over 16 amino acids. The CDR3 bases are TGTGCCACCAGTCGCGCCAGACCAGGGGGCAGGGACACCATATATTTT. Its translation is CATSRARPGGRDTIYF.